The clone carrying this T cell receptor (beta chain) was detected ten times or more. The antigen is not known. These data belong to a study of response to subunit inactivated influenza vaccine. TCRdb re-called the RT-PCR reads with MiXCR, one entry per CDR3 protein. The sample contains about 610,000 distinct CDR3 sequences, approximately 15% of which appear only once. Study-level findings and limits: Each seasonal flu vaccination may recruit only limited new T cells, authors suggested.

Sequenced material: PBMCs from blood, taken about 13 days after vaccination. The TCR comes from a middle-aged man who received an inactivated influenza vaccine.

The CDR3 DNA sequence: TGTGCCAGCAGCCCCATGGGGTCTTGGGAGACCCAGTACTTC. This gives the protein CASSPMGSWETQYF. This sequence joins TRBV7-2 and TRBJ2-5; D ambiguous. Between the trimmed V and J ends, which lost 5 bases and 5 bases, there was a span of 15 bases. This CDR3 is 14 amino acids long. Germline CDR1 and CDR2: SGHTA and FQGNSA. The full variable domain, in which reference TRBV7-2 and TRBJ2-5 provide the parts outside the CDR3, is GAGVSQSPSNKVTEKGKDVELRCDPISGHTALYWYRQSLGQGLEFLIYFQGNSAPDKSGLPSDRFSAERTGGSVSTLTIQRTQQEDSAVYLCASSPMGSWETQYFGPGTRLLVL.